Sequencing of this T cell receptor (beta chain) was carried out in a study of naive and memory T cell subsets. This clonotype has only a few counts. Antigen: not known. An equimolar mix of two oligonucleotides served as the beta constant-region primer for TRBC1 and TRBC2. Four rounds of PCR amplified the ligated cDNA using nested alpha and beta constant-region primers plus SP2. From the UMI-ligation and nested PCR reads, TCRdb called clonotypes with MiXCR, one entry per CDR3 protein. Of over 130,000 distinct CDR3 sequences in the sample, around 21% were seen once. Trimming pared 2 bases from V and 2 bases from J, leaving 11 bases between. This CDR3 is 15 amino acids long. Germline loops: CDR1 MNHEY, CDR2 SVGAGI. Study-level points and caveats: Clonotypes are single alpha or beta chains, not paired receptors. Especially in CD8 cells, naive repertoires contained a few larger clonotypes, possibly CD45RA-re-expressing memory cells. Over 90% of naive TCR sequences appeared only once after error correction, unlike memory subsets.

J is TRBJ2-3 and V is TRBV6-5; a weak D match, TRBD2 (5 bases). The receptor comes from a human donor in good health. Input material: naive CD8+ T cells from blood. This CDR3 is CASSYDTGNTDTQYF. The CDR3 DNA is TGTGCCAGCAGTTACGATACGGGGAACACAGATACGCAGTATTTT.